A single sample gave rise to the 29 T cell receptor beta chains below, sequenced in a study of T-cell reconstitution after alpha-beta-depleted transplantation in children. Unique molecular identifiers were built into the TCRbeta library. TCRdb reprocessed the PCR reads with MiXCR, giving one entry per CDR3 protein. The table includes 450,000 to 550,000 distinct CDR3 sequences, roughly an eighth detected once. The sequences come from PBMCs, mostly from graft donor cells, collected 180 days after TCRalphabeta/CD19-depleted stem cell transplant. All receptors come from a female patient between 2 and 15 years old who had a stem cell transplant for aplastic anemia, so the T cells may come from the graft donor.

The genes are TRBV6-2 or TRBV6-3 and TRBJ2-5; 12 bases fit TRBD2. The V gene's germline CDR1 is MNHEY and CDR2 SVGEGT. V lost 5 bases, J lost 0 bases, and 7 bases stayed unmatched. The CDR3 sequence is 17 residues long. The CDR3 is CASSTILAGGHQETQYF. Here the CDR3 DNA reads TGTGCCAGCAGTACGATACTAGCGGGAGGTCACCAAGAGACCCAGTACTTC.

The V gene is TRBV4-3, the J gene TRBJ2-1; unclear D gene. The CDR3 extends over 14 amino acids. Germline values: CDR1 LGHNA, CDR2 YSLEER. With 0 bases removed from V and 0 bases from J, the gap between germline ends came to 3 bases. The CDR3, as DNA: TGCGCCAGCAGCCAAGACGACTCCTACAATGAGCAGTTCTTC. This gives the protein CASSQDDSYNEQFF.

This clonotype has at least ten counts. This sequence joins TRBV10-2 and TRBJ1-2; D gene unclear. Between the trimmed V and J ends, which lost 8 bases and 3 bases, there was a span of 10 bases. CDR3 length equals 12 residues. CDR1 and CDR2 (germline): WSHSY, SAAADI. The CDR3 reads CASSTDDYGYTF. Written as DNA, the CDR3 is TGCGCCAGCTCGACGGATGACTATGGCTACACCTTC.

A few counts support this clonotype. The V call is TRBV20-1, the J call TRBJ1-2, with TRBD1 identical over 7 bases. CDR1 is DFQATT and CDR2 is SNEGSKA in the germline V gene (reference sequence). The V segment lost 5 bases and the J segment 8 bases; nucleotides outside the gene matches: 11. The CDR3 covers 13 residues. The CDR3 DNA reads TGCAGTGCTGGGGACAGTCTTAAGGGAGGCTACACCTTC. Translated, it gives CSAGDSLKGGYTF.

This clonotype showed up just a few times. V is TRBV5-1 and J is TRBJ1-2, with 8 bases matching TRBD1. Germline values: CDR1 SGHRS, CDR2 YFSETQ. Losses at the gene ends were 4 bases for V and 8 bases for J; bases not matched to a gene: 7. This CDR3 spans 13 amino acids. The CDR3 loop reads CASSPGAGGGYTF. CDR3 sequence (DNA): TGCGCCAGCAGCCCCGGGGCAGGGGGCGGCTACACCTTC. Variable domain in full (rest from reference TRBV5-1 and TRBJ1-2): KAGVTQTPRYLIKTRGQQVTLSCSPISGHRSVSWYQQTPGQGLQFLFEYFSETQRNKGNFPGRFSGRQFSNSRSEMNVSTLELGDSALYLCASSPGAGGGYTFGSGTRLTVV.

The chain links TRBV29-1 to TRBJ2-2; D is unresolved. The germline gives CDR1 SQVTM, CDR2 ANQGSEA. Trimming cost V 4 bases and J 3 bases, with 15 bases left between them. The CDR3 extends over 15 amino acids. The CDR3 DNA sequence: TGCAGCGTTGGGGCGTCGGGCGTTCACACCGGGGAGCTGTTTTTT. It yields the protein CSVGASGVHTGELFF.

This clonotype was seen a few times. CDR3 loop: CATSRERLVPGTGPALYGYTF. CDR3 DNA: TGTGCCACCAGCAGAGAAAGATTAGTACCCGGGACAGGGCCAGCCCTCTATGGCTACACCTTC. The chain is built from TRBV15 and TRBJ1-2; 9 bases line up with TRBD1. V shed 0 bases and J 4 bases; nucleotides not matched to a gene: 21. This CDR3 has 21 amino acids. CDR1 is LNHNV, CDR2 YYDKDF, per germline (reference sequence).

This clonotype came up many times. The chain uses TRBV20-1 and TRBJ2-7; 7 nucleotides align to TRBD2. The CDR3 is 15 residues long. V gave up 0 bases and J gave up 4 bases; unmatched junction bases: 9. Germline V gene lookup returns CDR1 DFQATT and CDR2 SNEGSKA (reference sequence). The CDR3 DNA is TGCAGTGCTAGAGATCGCGGGACTACCAAATACGAGCAGTACTTC. Protein sequence: CSARDRGTTKYEQYF.

This clonotype has a handful of counts. V is TRBV10-3 and J is TRBJ2-5, with 7 bases that match TRBD1. The CDR3 loop spans 13 amino acids. V lost 8 bases, J lost 3 bases, and 6 bases stayed unmatched. Germline V gene data show CDR1 as ENHRY and CDR2 as SYGVKD. The CDR3 bases are TGTGCCATCTCCGGGACAGTTAAAGAGACCCAGTACTTC. The encoded protein is CAISGTVKETQYF.

The sample holds a few counts of this clonotype. V usage is TRBV7-3 and J usage is TRBJ2-2; 8 bases are shared with TRBD2. With 5 bases clipped from V and 0 bases from J, the junction kept 5 bases outside the gene matches. Per germline, CDR1 SGHTA and CDR2 FQGTGA. The CDR3 spans 16 residues. The CDR3 nucleotides read TGTGCCAGCAGCCAGATAGCGGGAACGAACACCGGGGAGCTGTTTTTT. It encodes CASSQIAGTNTGELFF.

The sample holds a few counts of this clonotype. The chain couples TRBV28 to TRBJ2-1; TRBD1 agrees at 9 bases. Trimming took 5 bases from V and 4 from J; bases not matched to a gene: 9. This CDR3 region has 16 residues. Germline CDR1 MDHEN, CDR2 SYDVKM. The chain's CDR3 is CASSPGQGIRYNEQFF. DNA for the CDR3: TGTGCCAGCAGTCCGGGACAGGGTATCCGATACAATGAGCAGTTCTTC.

The gene calls are TRBV6-2 or TRBV6-3 and TRBJ2-7, with D uncertain. The CDR3 loop spans 12 amino acids. CDR1 MNHEY and CDR2 SVGEGT come from the germline V gene. The V end lost 6 bases, the J end lost 2 bases, and 8 bases lay between the germline ends. The CDR3 nucleotides are TGTGCCAGCAGCCGAACACCCTACGAGCAGTACGTC. Residues: CASSRTPYEQYV.

In its sample, this clonotype was seen a few times. V and J are TRBV27 and TRBJ2-2, with 10 bases matching TRBD2. Unmatched junction bases numbered 10, after V lost 11 bases and J lost 7 bases. CDR1 is MNHEY and CDR2 is SMNVEV in the germline V gene (reference sequence). The CDR3 spans 14 residues. The CDR3 DNA is TGTGCCGCCTCTGGGCTAGCGGGAGTCGGGGAGCTGTTTTTT. This sequence encodes CAASGLAGVGELFF.

The chain employs TRBV4-3 and TRBJ2-1; tentative D call: TRBD1 (5 bases). V shed 0 bases and J shed 10 bases, with 19 bases lying between them. CDR1 and CDR2 from the germline V gene are LGHNA and YSLEER. CDR3 size: 16 residues. The CDR3 DNA follows: TGCGCCAGCAGCCAAGAGGGCAGGGTACTAAATAGGGAGCAGTTCTTC. Translating it yields CASSQEGRVLNREQFF.

The rearrangement links TRBV27 to TRBJ1-3; TRBD1 matches at 8 bases. This CDR3 contains 15 residues. Trimming at V came to 4 bases and at J to 3 bases, leaving 5 bases not matched to a gene. Germline CDR1 is MNHEY and CDR2 is SMNVEV (reference sequence). The CDR3 protein is CASSSETGVGNTIYF. The CDR3 bases are TGTGCCAGCAGTTCCGAGACAGGGGTTGGAAACACCATATATTTT.

This clonotype was picked up a small number of times. The chain carries TRBV20-1 and TRBJ2-5; D is perhaps TRBD2 (5 bases). Germline V CDR1 and CDR2: DFQATT, SNEGSKA (reference sequence). CDR3 length: 14 amino acids. Trimming cost V 2 bases and J 4 bases, with 14 bases left between them. The CDR3 region is CSARSALAGETQYF. CDR3 sequence (DNA): TGCAGTGCTAGATCCGCCCTAGCTGGAGAGACCCAGTACTTC.

The chain joins TRBV12-3 or TRBV12-4 to TRBJ2-4; 12 positions match TRBD2. CDR3 length: 21 amino acids. Losses at the gene ends were 6 bases for V and 3 bases for J; bases not matched to a gene: 21. The CDR3 bases are TGTGCCAGCAGATTGGAGTACGCGCGGCTAGCGGGAGGGCCGATCAAAAACATTCAGTACTTC. The encoded protein is CASRLEYARLAGGPIKNIQYF.

This clonotype showed up many times. Here the CDR3 reads CASSPSRASGSFNEQFF. In DNA, the CDR3 is TGCGCCAGCAGCCCATCTCGGGCTAGCGGGAGTTTCAATGAGCAGTTCTTC. The chain uses TRBV4-3 and TRBJ2-1, with 10 positions matching TRBD2. Germline V gene sequence: CDR1 LGHNA, CDR2 YSLEER. This CDR3 has 17 residues. After removal of 4 bases from V and 6 bases from J, the junction contained 12 bases not matched to a gene.

This clonotype was counted between two and nine times. The V gene is TRBV6-1, the J gene TRBJ1-4; a possible D gene is TRBD1 (6 bases). The CDR3 contains 14 residues. The germline gives CDR1 MNHNS, CDR2 SASEGT. The V and J ends lost 6 bases and 0 bases respectively, with 8 bases between them. The CDR3 is CASRPGATNEKLFF. DNA for the CDR3: TGTGCCAGCAGGCCAGGGGCAACTAATGAAAAACTGTTTTTT.

The rearrangement uses TRBV14 and TRBJ1-3; D is undetermined. V lost 4 bases to trimming and J lost 0 bases, with 16 bases between them. This CDR3 contains 17 residues. Germline V gene lookup returns CDR1 SGHDN and CDR2 FVKESK. In DNA form, the CDR3 reads TGTGCCAGCAGCCGATTGACGGGCCCCATCTCTGGAAACACCATATATTTT. This translates into CASSRLTGPISGNTIYF.

This clonotype was picked up many times. V is TRBV4-1 and J is TRBJ1-4; TRBD1 matches 10 bases. Trimming at V came to 2 bases and at J to 5 bases, leaving 2 bases not matched to a gene. Germline V CDR1 and CDR2: MGHRA, YSYEKL. The CDR3 totals 15 residues. The CDR3 region is CASSQPGQGNEKLFF. As DNA, the CDR3 is TGCGCCAGCAGCCAACCGGGACAGGGGAATGAAAAACTGTTTTTT.

The genes are TRBV6-5 and TRBJ2-1, with TRBD2 matching over 7 bases. The V gene end was trimmed by 0 bases and the J gene end by 4 bases; junction bases not matched to a gene: 3. Germline V gene sequence: CDR1 MNHEY, CDR2 SVGAGI. CDR3 size: 15 residues. This chain's CDR3 is CASSYSPGGYNEQFF. CDR3 sequence (DNA): TGTGCCAGCAGTTACTCGCCCGGGGGGTACAATGAGCAGTTCTTC.

This chain uses TRBV7-8 with TRBJ2-3; the D is unclear. CDR1 SGHVS and CDR2 FQNEAQ come from the germline V gene. The CDR3 sequence is 15 residues long. With 3 bases removed from V and 4 bases from J, the gap between germline ends came to 14 bases. The CDR3 sequence: CASSFLASLSDTQYF. Written as DNA, the CDR3 is TGTGCCAGCAGCTTTCTCGCCAGCTTGTCAGATACGCAGTATTTT.

There are a few counts of this clonotype. This chain links TRBV5-1 with TRBJ2-5; TRBD2 matches at 14 bases. Germline lookup yields CDR1 SGHRS and CDR2 YFSETQ. J gave up 3 bases and V 4 bases, and 14 bases lay outside the gene matches. There are 19 residues in the CDR3. In nucleotides, the CDR3 is TGCGCCAGCAGCCCTACCCAGTTCCCGGGACTAGCGGGAGAAGAGACCCAGTACTTC. This sequence encodes CASSPTQFPGLAGEETQYF.

This clonotype was seen more than once but under ten times. The V gene is TRBV12-3 or TRBV12-4, the J gene TRBJ2-7; no definite D call. The CDR3 contains 13 residues. Trimming cost V 4 bases and J 0 bases, with 7 bases left between them. The chain's CDR3 is CASSYGFSYEQYF. The CDR3 nucleotides are TGTGCCAGCAGTTATGGATTCTCCTACGAGCAGTACTTC.

This clonotype was seen at least ten times. This chain joins TRBV9 and TRBJ2-1, with TRBD2 matching 7 bases. Trimming removed 3 bases from V and 4 bases from J; junction bases left unmatched: 10. The CDR3 is 16 amino acids. Germline V gives CDR1 SGDLS, CDR2 YYNGEE. As DNA, the CDR3 is TGTGCCAGCAGCGCAGGGTTAGCGGGTACTTACAATGAGCAGTTCTTC. It codes for CASSAGLAGTYNEQFF.

This clonotype was seen more than once but under ten times. The chain carries TRBV7-3 and TRBJ2-7, with D tentatively TRBD1 or TRBD2 (7 bases each). V dropped 5 bases and J dropped 2 bases, with 16 bases sitting between them. CDR3 length equals 15 residues. The germline gives CDR1 SGHTA, CDR2 FQGTGA. This CDR3 is CASSPDREGTYEQYF. CDR3 coding DNA: TGTGCCAGCAGCCCCGACAGGGAGGGCACCTACGAGCAGTACTTC.

V is TRBV29-1 and J is TRBJ2-1; possible D gene TRBD1, 5 bases. Trimming stripped 3 bases from V and 2 bases from J, with 17 bases between. The CDR3 has 16 amino acids. The germline gives CDR1 SQVTM, CDR2 ANQGSEA. The CDR3: CSVEDPGKVPYNEQFF. The DNA for the CDR3 is TGCAGCGTTGAGGACCCAGGGAAAGTGCCCTACAATGAGCAGTTCTTC.

This clonotype was observed a few times. The V gene is TRBV7-9, the J gene TRBJ2-7, with D unclear. CDR3 length: 13 residues. Germline V gene data show CDR1 as SEHNR and CDR2 as FQNEAQ (reference sequence). V was pared by 4 bases and J by 2 bases, with 9 bases between. The CDR3 DNA follows: TGTGCCAGCAGCTCTACCTTGACCTACGAGCAGTACGTC. It is translated as CASSSTLTYEQYV.